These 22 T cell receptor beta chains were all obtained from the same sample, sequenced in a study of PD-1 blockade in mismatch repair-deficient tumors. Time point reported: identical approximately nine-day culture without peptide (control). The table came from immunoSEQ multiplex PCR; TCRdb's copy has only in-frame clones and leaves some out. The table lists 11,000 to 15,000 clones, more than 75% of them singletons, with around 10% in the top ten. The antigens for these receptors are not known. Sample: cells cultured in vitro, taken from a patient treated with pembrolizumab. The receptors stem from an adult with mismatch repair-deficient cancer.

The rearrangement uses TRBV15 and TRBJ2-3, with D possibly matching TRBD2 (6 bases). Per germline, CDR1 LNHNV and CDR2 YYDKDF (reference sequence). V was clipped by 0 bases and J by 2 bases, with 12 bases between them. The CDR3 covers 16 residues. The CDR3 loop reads CATSRELASSTDTQYF. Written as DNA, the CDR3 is TGTGCCACCAGCAGAGAACTAGCATCTTCCACAGATACGCAGTATTTT.

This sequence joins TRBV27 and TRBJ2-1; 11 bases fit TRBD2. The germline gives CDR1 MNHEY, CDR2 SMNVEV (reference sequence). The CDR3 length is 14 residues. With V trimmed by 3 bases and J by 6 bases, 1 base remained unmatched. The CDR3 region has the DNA TGTGCCAGCAGTTTGACTAGCGGGGCCAATGAGCAGTTCTTC. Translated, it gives CASSLTSGANEQFF.

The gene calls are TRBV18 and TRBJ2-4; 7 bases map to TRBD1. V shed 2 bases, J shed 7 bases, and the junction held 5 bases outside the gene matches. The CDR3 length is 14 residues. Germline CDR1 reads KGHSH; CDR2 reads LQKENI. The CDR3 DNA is TGTGCCAGCTCACCAGACAGGGTCGAGAACATTCAGTACTTC. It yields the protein CASSPDRVENIQYF. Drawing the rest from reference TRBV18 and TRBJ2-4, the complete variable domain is NAGVMQNPRHLVRRRGQEARLRCSPMKGHSHVYWYRQLPEEGLKFMVYLQKENIIDESGMPKERFSAEFPKEGPSILRIQQVVRGDSAAYFCASSPDRVENIQYFGAGTRLSVL.

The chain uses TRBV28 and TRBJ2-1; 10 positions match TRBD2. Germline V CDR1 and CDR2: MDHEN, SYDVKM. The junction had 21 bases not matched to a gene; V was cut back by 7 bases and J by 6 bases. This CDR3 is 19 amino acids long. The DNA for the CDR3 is TGTGCCAGCATCCCCGACCTTCTAGCGGGAGTACCCCAGGCCAATGAGCAGTTCTTC. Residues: CASIPDLLAGVPQANEQFF.

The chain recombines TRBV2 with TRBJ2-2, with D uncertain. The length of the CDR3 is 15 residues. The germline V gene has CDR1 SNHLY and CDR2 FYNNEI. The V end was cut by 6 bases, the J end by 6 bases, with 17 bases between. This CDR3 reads CASSPLVVGAGELFF. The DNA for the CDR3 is TGTGCCAGCAGCCCGCTAGTGGTTGGCGCCGGGGAGCTGTTTTTT. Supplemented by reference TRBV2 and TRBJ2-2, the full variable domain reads EPEVTQTPSHQVTQMGQEVILRCVPISNHLYFYWYRQILGQKVEFLVSFYNNEISEKSEIFDDQFSVERPDGSNFTLKIRSTKLEDSAMYFCASSPLVVGAGELFFGEGSRLTVL.

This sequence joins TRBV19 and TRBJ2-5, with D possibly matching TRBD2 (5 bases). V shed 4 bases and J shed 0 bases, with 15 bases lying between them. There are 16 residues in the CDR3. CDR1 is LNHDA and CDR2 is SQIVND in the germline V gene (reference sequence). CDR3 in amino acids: CASSSLLGQYQETQYF. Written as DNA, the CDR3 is TGTGCCAGTAGTAGTCTACTAGGGCAGTACCAAGAGACCCAGTACTTC. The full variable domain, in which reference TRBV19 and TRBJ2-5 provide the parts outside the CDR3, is DGGITQSPKYLFRKEGQNVTLSCEQNLNHDAMYWYRQDPGQGLRLIYYSQIVNDFQKGDIAEGYSVSREKKESFPLTVTSAQKNPTAFYLCASSSLLGQYQETQYFGPGTRLLVL.

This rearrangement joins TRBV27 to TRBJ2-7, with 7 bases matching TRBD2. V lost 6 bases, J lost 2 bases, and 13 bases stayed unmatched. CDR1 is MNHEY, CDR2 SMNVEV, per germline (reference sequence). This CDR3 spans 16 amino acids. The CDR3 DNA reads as TGTGCCAGCAGGCGGTATGCGGGGGAGCCGGCCTACGAGCAGTACTTC. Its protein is CASRRYAGEPAYEQYF.

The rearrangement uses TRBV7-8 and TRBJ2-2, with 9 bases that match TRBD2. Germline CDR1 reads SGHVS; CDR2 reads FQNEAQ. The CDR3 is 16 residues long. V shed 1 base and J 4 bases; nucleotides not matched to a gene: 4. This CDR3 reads CASSLEGLAFTGELFF. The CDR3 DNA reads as TGTGCCAGCAGCTTAGAAGGACTAGCGTTCACCGGGGAGCTGTTTTTT.

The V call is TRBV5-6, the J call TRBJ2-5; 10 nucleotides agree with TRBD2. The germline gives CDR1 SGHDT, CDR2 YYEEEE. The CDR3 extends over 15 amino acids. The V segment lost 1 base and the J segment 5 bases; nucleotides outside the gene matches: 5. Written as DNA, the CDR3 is TGTGCCAGCAGCTTGAAGCGGGAGGGCCAGGAGACCCAGTACTTC. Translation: CASSLKREGQETQYF. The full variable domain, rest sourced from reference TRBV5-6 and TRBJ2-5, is DAGVTQSPTHLIKTRGQQVTLRCSPKSGHDTVSWYQQALGQGPQFIFQYYEEEERQRGNFPDRFSGHQFPNYSSELNVNALLLGDSALYLCASSLKREGQETQYFGPGTRLLVL.

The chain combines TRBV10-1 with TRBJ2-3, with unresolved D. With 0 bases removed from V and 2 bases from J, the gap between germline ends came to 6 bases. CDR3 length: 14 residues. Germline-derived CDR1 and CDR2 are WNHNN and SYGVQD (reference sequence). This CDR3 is CASSESAFTDTQYF. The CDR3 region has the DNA TGCGCCAGCAGTGAGTCGGCCTTCACAGATACGCAGTATTTT.

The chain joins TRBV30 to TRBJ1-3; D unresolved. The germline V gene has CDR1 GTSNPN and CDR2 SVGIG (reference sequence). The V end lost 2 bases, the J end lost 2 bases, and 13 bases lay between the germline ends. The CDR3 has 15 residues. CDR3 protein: CAWSRGTPTGNTIYF. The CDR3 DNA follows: TGTGCCTGGAGTAGAGGTACCCCCACTGGAAACACCATATATTTT. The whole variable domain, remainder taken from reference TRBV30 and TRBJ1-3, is SQTIHQWPATLVQPVGSPLSLECTVEGTSNPNLYWYRQAAGRGLQLLFYSVGIGQISSEVPQNLSASRPQDRQFILSSKKLLLSDSGFYLCAWSRGTPTGNTIYFGEGSWLTVV.

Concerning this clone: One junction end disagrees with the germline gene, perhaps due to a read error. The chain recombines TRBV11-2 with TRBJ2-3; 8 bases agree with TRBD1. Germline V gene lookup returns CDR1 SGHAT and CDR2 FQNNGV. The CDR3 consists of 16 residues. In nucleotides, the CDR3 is TGTGCCAGCAGCTTGGCCCCGGCAGGGGGCACGGATACGCAGTATTTT. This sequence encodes CASSLAPAGGTDTQYF.

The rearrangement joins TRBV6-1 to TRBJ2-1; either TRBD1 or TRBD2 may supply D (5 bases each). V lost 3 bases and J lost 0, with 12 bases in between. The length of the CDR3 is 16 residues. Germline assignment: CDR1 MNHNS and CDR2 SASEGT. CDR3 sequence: CASSEMGESSYNEQFF. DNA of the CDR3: TGTGCCAGCAGTGAGATGGGGGAAAGCTCCTACAATGAGCAGTTCTTC.

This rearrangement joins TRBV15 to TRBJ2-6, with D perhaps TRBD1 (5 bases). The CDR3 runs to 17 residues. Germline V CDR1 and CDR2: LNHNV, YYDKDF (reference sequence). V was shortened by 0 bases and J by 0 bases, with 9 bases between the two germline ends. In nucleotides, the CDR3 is TGTGCCACCAGCAGAGATGGGGCCCCCTCTGGGGCCAACGTCCTGACTTTC. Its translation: CATSRDGAPSGANVLTF.

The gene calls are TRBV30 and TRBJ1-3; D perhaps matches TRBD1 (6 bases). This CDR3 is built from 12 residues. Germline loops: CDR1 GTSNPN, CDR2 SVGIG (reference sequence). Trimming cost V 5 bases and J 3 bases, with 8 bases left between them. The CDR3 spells CAWGTYGNTIYF. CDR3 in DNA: TGTGCCTGGGGGACATATGGAAACACCATATATTTT.

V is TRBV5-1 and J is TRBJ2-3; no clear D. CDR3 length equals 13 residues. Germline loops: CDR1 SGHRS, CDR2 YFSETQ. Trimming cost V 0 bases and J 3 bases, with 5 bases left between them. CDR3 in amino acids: CASSLGRTDTQYF. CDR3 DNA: TGCGCCAGCAGCTTGGGGAGAACAGATACGCAGTATTTT. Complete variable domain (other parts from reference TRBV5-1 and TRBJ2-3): KAGVTQTPRYLIKTRGQQVTLSCSPISGHRSVSWYQQTPGQGLQFLFEYFSETQRNKGNFPGRFSGRQFSNSRSEMNVSTLELGDSALYLCASSLGRTDTQYFGPGTRLTVL.

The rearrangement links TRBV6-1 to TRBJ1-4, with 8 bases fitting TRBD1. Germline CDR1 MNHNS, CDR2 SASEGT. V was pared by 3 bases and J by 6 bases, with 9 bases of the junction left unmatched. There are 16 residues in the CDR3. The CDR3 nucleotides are TGTGCCAGCAGTGAGTTTCTACAGGGGGAGGATGAAAAACTGTTTTTT. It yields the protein CASSEFLQGEDEKLFF.

CDR3 sequence (DNA): TGTGCCAGCATTTTTGGGGGCAATGAGCAGTTCTTC. It is translated as CASIFGGNEQFF. V and J are TRBV2 and TRBJ2-1; perhaps D is TRBD1 or TRBD2 (5 bases each). The germline CDR1 and CDR2 sequences are SNHLY and FYNNEI. The CDR3 covers 12 residues. Trimming cost V 7 bases and J 6 bases, with 10 bases left between them. Together with reference TRBV2 and TRBJ2-1, the CDR3 gives the full variable domain: EPEVTQTPSHQVTQMGQEVILRCVPISNHLYFYWYRQILGQKVEFLVSFYNNEISEKSEIFDDQFSVERPDGSNFTLKIRSTKLEDSAMYFCASIFGGNEQFFGPGTRLTVL.

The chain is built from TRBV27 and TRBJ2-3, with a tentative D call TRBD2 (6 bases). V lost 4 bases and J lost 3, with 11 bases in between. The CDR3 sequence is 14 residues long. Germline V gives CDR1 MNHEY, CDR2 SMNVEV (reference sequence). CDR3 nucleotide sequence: TGTGCCAGCAGTTATGGGGGGAGGACAGATACGCAGTATTTT. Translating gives CASSYGGRTDTQYF.

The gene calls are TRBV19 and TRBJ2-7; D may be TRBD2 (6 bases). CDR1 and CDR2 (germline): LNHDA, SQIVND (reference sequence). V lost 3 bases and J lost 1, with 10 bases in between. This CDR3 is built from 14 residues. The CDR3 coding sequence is TGTGCCAGTAGTATTTCCGGGACTTCCTACGAGCAGTACTTC. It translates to CASSISGTSYEQYF. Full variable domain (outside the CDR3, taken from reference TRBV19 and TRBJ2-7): DGGITQSPKYLFRKEGQNVTLSCEQNLNHDAMYWYRQDPGQGLRLIYYSQIVNDFQKGDIAEGYSVSREKKESFPLTVTSAQKNPTAFYLCASSISGTSYEQYFGPGTRLTVT.

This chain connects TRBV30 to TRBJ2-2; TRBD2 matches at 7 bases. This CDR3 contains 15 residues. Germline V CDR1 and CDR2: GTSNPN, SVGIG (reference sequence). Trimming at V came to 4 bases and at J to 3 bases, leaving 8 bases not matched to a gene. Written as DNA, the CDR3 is TGTGCCTGGATTCAAGGAGCGGGGTACACCGGGGAGCTGTTTTTT. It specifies CAWIQGAGYTGELFF.

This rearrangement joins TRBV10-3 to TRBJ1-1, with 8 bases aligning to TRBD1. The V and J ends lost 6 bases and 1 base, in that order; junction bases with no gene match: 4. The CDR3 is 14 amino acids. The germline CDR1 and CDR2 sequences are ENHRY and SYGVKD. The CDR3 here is CAISHGQGNTEAFF. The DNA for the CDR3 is TGTGCCATCAGCCATGGACAGGGGAACACTGAAGCTTTCTTT.